The present T cell receptor (beta chain) was sequenced within a study of blood T cell repertoires in COVID-19. At the level of the study: Sites across the United States, Italy and Spain contributed samples from acute and convalescent COVID-19. PBMCs, B-cell-depleted T cells, or T cells provided the cDNA or gDNA that made up the material.

This CDR3 region has 15 residues. Per the germline V gene, CDR1 is SGHAT and CDR2 is FQNNGV. V was clipped by 5 bases and J by 3 bases, with 17 bases between them. As processed by the authors: Scientists estimated how many nucleated cells there were by amplifying reference gene primers. The repertoire was sequenced with immunoSEQ multiplex PCR; TCRdb's copy has only in-frame clones and lacks some. The DNA was the basis for D and trimming; V, J and clone size are from that table. The sample contains approximately 100,000 clones, 80% to 90% of which appear only once. Seattle patients were enrolled while actively infected and followed longitudinally.

This receptor was obtained from a human donor with COVID-19, enrolled during active disease. The donor label of this sample is uncertain. The sequenced sample consisted of peripheral blood. The rearrangement joins TRBV11-2 to TRBJ2-7; possibly TRBD2 for D (7 bases). The CDR3 nucleotides are TGTGCCAGCAGCCCAGTGGGGGGGGCCTACTACGAGCAGTACTTC. Protein: CASSPVGGAYYEQYF.